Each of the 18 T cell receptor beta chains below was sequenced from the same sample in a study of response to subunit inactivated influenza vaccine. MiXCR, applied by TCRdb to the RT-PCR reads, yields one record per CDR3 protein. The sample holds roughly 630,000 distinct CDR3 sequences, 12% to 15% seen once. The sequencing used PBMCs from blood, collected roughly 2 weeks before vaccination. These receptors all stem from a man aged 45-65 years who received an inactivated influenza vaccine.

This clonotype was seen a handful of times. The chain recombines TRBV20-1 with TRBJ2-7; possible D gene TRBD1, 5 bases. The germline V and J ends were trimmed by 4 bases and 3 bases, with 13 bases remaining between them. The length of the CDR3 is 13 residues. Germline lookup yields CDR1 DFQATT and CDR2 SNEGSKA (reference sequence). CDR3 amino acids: CSATRAGNYEQYF. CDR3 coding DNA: TGCAGTGCTACTAGAGCAGGGAACTACGAGCAGTACTTC.

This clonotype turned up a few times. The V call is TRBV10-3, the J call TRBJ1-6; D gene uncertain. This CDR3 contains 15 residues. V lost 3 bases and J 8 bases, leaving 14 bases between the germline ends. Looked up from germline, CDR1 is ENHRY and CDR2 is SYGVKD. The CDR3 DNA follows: TGTGCCATCAGTGACGAGGCCCCCTGGGATTCACCCCTCCACTTT. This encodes CAISDEAPWDSPLHF.

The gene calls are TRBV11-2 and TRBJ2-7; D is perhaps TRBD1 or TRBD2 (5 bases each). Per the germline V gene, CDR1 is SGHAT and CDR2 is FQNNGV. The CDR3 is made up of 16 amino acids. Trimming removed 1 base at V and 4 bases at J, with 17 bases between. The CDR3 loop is CASSLAESGSLYEQYF. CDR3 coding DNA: TGTGCCAGCAGCTTAGCGGAGTCAGGGAGTCTATACGAGCAGTACTTC.

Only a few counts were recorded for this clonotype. The CDR3 DNA sequence: TGCAGCGTTGTCAGGGGGCGCAGCAATACGCAGTATTTT. This translates into CSVVRGRSNTQYF. The gene calls are TRBV29-1 and TRBJ2-3; 8 nucleotides align to TRBD1. The CDR3 contains 13 residues. The V gene end was trimmed by 4 bases and the J gene end by 7 bases; junction bases not matched to a gene: 7. In germline, CDR1 is SQVTM, CDR2 ANQGSEA.

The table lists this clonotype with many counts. Here the CDR3 DNA reads TGTGCCAGCAGTTGGACCGGGATAACCTACGAGCAGTACTTC. Its protein is CASSWTGITYEQYF. This chain connects TRBV12-3 or TRBV12-4 to TRBJ2-7; the D gene is possibly TRBD2 (5 bases). Trimming cost V 4 bases and J 2 bases, with 12 bases left between them. The CDR3 is made up of 14 amino acids.

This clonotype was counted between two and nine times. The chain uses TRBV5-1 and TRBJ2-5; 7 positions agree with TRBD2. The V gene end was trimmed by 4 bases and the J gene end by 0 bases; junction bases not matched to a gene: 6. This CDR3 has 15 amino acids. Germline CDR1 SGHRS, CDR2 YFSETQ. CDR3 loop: CASSGRGGYQETQYF. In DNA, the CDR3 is TGCGCCAGCAGCGGTCGGGGAGGGTACCAAGAGACCCAGTACTTC.

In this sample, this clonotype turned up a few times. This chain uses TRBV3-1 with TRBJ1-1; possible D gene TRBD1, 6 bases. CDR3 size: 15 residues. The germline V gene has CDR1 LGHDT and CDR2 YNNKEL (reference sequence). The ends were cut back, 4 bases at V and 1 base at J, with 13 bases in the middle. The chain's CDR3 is CASSRQGQWNTEAFF. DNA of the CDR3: TGTGCCAGCAGCCGGCAAGGACAGTGGAACACTGAAGCTTTCTTT.

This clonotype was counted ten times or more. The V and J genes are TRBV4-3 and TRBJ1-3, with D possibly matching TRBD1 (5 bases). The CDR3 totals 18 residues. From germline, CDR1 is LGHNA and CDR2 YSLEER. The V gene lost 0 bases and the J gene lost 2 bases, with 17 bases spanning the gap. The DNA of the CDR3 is TGCGCCAGCAGCCAAGATATCGGGCCAGGGACGGCTGGAAACACCATATATTTT. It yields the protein CASSQDIGPGTAGNTIYF.

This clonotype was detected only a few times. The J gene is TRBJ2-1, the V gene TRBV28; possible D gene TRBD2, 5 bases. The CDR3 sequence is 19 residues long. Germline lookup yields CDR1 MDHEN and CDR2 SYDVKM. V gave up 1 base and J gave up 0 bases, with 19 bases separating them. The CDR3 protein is CASSLSYGGLESSYNEQFF. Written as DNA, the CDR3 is TGTGCCAGCAGTTTATCCTACGGCGGACTTGAGAGCTCCTACAATGAGCAGTTCTTC.

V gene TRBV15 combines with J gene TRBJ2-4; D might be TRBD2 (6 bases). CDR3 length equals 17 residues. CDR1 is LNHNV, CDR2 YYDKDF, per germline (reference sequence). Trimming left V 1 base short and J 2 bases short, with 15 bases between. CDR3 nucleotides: TGTGCCACCAGCAGAGGATTAGCGGAGGGCCCCAAAAACATTCAGTACTTC. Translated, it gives CATSRGLAEGPKNIQYF.

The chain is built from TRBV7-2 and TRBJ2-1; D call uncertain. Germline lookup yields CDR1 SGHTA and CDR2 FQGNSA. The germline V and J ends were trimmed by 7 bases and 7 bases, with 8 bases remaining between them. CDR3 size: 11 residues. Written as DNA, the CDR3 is TGTGCCAGCAACTCTCTGAATGAGCAGTTCTTC. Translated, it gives CASNSLNEQFF.

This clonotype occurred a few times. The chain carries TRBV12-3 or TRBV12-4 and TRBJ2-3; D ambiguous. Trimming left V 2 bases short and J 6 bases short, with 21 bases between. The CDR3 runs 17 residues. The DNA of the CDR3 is TGTGCCAGCAGTTTACGGACCGTTCTCCACATTACGGATACGCAGTATTTT. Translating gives CASSLRTVLHITDTQYF.

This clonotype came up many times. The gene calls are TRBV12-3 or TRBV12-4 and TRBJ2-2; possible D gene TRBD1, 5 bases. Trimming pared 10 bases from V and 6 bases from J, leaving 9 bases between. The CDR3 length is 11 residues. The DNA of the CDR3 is TGTGCCACCAGGGATCCCGGGGAGCTGTTTTTT. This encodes CATRDPGELFF.

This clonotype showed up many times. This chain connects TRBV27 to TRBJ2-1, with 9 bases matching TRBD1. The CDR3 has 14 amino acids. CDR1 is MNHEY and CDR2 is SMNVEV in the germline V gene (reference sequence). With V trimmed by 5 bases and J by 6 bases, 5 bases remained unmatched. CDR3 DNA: TGTGCCAGCAGTCCCGGGACAGGGTTCAATGAGCAGTTCTTC. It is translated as CASSPGTGFNEQFF.

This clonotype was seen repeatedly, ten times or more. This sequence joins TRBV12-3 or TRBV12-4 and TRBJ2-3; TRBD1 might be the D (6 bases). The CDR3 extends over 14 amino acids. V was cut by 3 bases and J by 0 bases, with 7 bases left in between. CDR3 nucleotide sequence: TGTGCCAGCAGTTTGGGACACAGCACAGATACGCAGTATTTT. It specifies CASSLGHSTDTQYF.

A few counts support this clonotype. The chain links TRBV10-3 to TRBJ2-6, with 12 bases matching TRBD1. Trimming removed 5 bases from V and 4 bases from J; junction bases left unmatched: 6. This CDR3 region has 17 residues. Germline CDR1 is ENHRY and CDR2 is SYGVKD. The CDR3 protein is CAISPGQGAQGANVLTF. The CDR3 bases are TGTGCCATCAGTCCGGGACAGGGGGCGCAGGGGGCCAACGTCCTGACTTTC.

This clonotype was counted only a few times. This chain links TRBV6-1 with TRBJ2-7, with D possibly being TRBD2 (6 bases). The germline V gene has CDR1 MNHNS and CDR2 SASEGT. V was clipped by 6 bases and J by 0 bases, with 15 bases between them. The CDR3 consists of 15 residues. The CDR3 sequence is CASSGGPLSSYEQYF. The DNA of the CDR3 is TGTGCCAGCAGCGGGGGACCCCTGAGCTCCTACGAGCAGTACTTC.

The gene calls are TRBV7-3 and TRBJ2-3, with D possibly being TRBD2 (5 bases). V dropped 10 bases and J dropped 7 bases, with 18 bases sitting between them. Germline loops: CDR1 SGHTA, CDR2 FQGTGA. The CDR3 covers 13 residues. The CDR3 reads CATSSTSGNTQYF. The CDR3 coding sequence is TGTGCCACCTCCTCGACCTCGGGGAATACGCAGTATTTT.